This TCR beta chain was captured by sequencing in a study of cytomegalovirus exposure and HLA in healthy donors. Whole-study findings and limits: The finding came from a later analysis; first-cohort TCR clusters tended to co-occur in the roughly 120 validation repertoires.

About this clone itself: Its antigen remains unidentified.

Measured with immunoSEQ multiplex PCR; TCRdb has only the in-frame clones, and not every one. Of about 360,000 clones detected, 75% to 90% appear once; the ten largest clones hold 0.83%. In germline, CDR1 is SGHNT, CDR2 YYREEE (reference sequence). The V gene end was trimmed by 6 bases and the J gene end by 3 bases; junction bases not matched to a gene: 9. CDR3 length: 14 amino acids. The sample comprised PBMCs. This clonotype was obtained from a young woman in good health and CMV-seronegative. This chain uses TRBV5-4 with TRBJ2-7, with 7 positions matching TRBD2. CDR3 residues: CASTFWEGSYEQYF. CDR3 nucleotide sequence: TGTGCCAGCACCTTCTGGGAGGGTAGCTACGAGCAGTACTTC.